The 30 T cell receptor beta chains reported below all come from one sample, sequenced in a study of blood T cells in healthy people across ages. A second PCR of roughly 7 to 11 cycles used a sample-barcoded 5' primer and a J-beta primer mix. TCRdb recomputed calls from the 5' RACE reads with MiXCR, one row per CDR3 protein. The table shows more than 600,000 distinct CDR3 sequences, with 20% to 30% occurring only once. The sample also formed part of further work on T cells of mothers and their children.

Sequencing input: blood. Every receptor here comes from a boy aged 10-17 years in good health.

The chain has TRBV6-6 and TRBJ1-1; D unresolved. The germline V and J ends were trimmed by 6 bases and 1 base, with 9 bases remaining between them. Germline V lookup: CDR1 MNHNY, CDR2 SVGAGI (reference sequence). This CDR3 has 13 residues. The CDR3 is CASRQSWNTEAFF. In DNA form, the CDR3 reads TGTGCCAGCAGGCAAAGTTGGAACACTGAAGCTTTCTTT.

This clonotype turned up a few times. This chain connects TRBV12-3 or TRBV12-4 to TRBJ1-1; 7 positions match TRBD1. J was trimmed by 7 bases and V by 5 bases; bases with no gene match: 7. The CDR3 has 13 amino acids. The CDR3 DNA follows: TGTGCCAGCAGTCTACGGCAGGGGGATGAAGCTTTCTTT. This sequence encodes CASSLRQGDEAFF.

Only a few counts were recorded for this clonotype. This chain links TRBV20-1 with TRBJ2-5; TRBD2 is a possible D gene (5 bases). Germline V gene sequence: CDR1 DFQATT, CDR2 SNEGSKA (reference sequence). The CDR3 is 12 amino acids. V dropped 2 bases and J dropped 11 bases, with 15 bases sitting between them. In DNA form, the CDR3 reads TGCAGTGCTAGATACACCGCTTGGGAGCAGTACTTC. Protein product: CSARYTAWEQYF.

This clonotype was counted only a few times. V is TRBV7-9 and J is TRBJ2-1; possibly TRBD1 for D (5 bases). This CDR3 is 13 amino acids long. Germline CDR1 reads SEHNR; CDR2 reads FQNEAQ (reference sequence). The V end was cut by 5 bases, the J end by 8 bases, with 13 bases between. The CDR3 sequence: CASSARGLDEQFF. In DNA form, the CDR3 reads TGTGCCAGCAGCGCAAGGGGTTTGGATGAGCAGTTCTTC. The complete variable domain, with remaining parts taken from reference TRBV7-9 and TRBJ2-1, reads DTGVSQNPRHKITKRGQNVTFRCDPISEHNRLYWYRQTLGQGPEFLTYFQNEAQLEKSRLLSDRFSAERPKGSFSTLEIQRTEQGDSAMYLCASSARGLDEQFFGPGTRLTVL.

The chain links TRBV13 to TRBJ1-4, with unresolved D. V lost 5 bases, J lost 3 bases, and 28 bases lay in between. This CDR3 has 20 residues. In germline, CDR1 is PRHDT, CDR2 FYEKMQ (reference sequence). Written as DNA, the CDR3 is TGTGCCAGCAGCCCATATCCCTCCGACCCTTATAGTGGAGCTAATGAAAAACTGTTTTTT. Translating it yields CASSPYPSDPYSGANEKLFF. Full variable domain (rest looked up from reference TRBV13 and TRBJ1-4): AAGVIQSPRHLIKEKRETATLKCYPIPRHDTVYWYQQGPGQDPQFLISFYEKMQSDKGSIPDRFSAQQFSDYHSELNMSSLELGDSALYFCASSPYPSDPYSGANEKLFFGSGTQLSVL.

The CDR3 is CASSLAPLADNYNEQFF. DNA for the CDR3: TGTGCCAGCAGCTTAGCCCCCCTAGCGGATAACTACAATGAGCAGTTCTTC. This sequence joins TRBV11-2 and TRBJ2-1; 7 bases match TRBD2. CDR1 and CDR2 from the germline V gene are SGHAT and FQNNGV. The V gene end was trimmed by 1 base and the J gene end by 3 bases; junction bases not matched to a gene: 9. This CDR3 contains 17 residues.

This clonotype was observed a handful of times. The chain recombines TRBV11-1 with TRBJ1-1; D ambiguous. The CDR3 extends over 15 amino acids. Germline V gene sequence: CDR1 SGHAT, CDR2 FQDESV (reference sequence). V was cut by 1 base and J by 3 bases, with 12 bases left in between. As DNA, the CDR3 is TGTGCCAGCAGCTTAGAGGGCTGGTTCTACACTGAAGCTTTCTTT. Translating it yields CASSLEGWFYTEAFF.

This clonotype was detected a few times. The genes are TRBV6-6 and TRBJ1-2, with D tentatively TRBD1 (5 bases). Trimming stripped 2 bases from V and 4 bases from J, with 8 bases between. Germline CDR1 and CDR2: MNHNY and SVGAGI (reference sequence). The CDR3 is made up of 13 amino acids. CDR3 sequence: CASSYEGPYGYTF. CDR3 sequence (DNA): TGTGCCAGCAGTTACGAGGGGCCCTATGGCTACACCTTC.

This clonotype has more than one count but fewer than ten. CDR3 residues: CASSYLGALTATQYF. The CDR3 region has the DNA TGTGCCAGCAGCTACTTAGGAGCGCTCACAGCGACCCAGTACTTC. J is TRBJ2-5 and V is TRBV7-2; D gene unclear. The germline gives CDR1 SGHTA, CDR2 FQGNSA. Trimming took off 4 bases at V and 7 bases at J, with 19 bases between the two ends. There are 15 residues in the CDR3.

CDR3 DNA: TGTGCCAGCAGCTCAACTAGCGCCCTCTACGAGCAGTACTTC. Translation gives CASSSTSALYEQYF. The chain employs TRBV7-9 and TRBJ2-7, with 7 bases lining up with TRBD2. The germline V gene has CDR1 SEHNR and CDR2 FQNEAQ (reference sequence). The CDR3 has 14 amino acids. Trimming cost V 4 bases and J 3 bases; bases outside gene matches: 6.

A few counts support this clonotype. The V call is TRBV29-1, the J call TRBJ2-5; 7 nucleotides align to TRBD2. Matching the DNA end better, TRBJ2-1 makes the J call doubtful. The CDR3 runs 13 residues. The germline CDR1 and CDR2 sequences are SQVTM and ANQGSEA. CDR3 residues: CSVVRERHNEQFF. The CDR3 DNA is TGCAGCGTTGTGCGGGAGCGACACAATGAGCAGTTCTTC.

The chain has TRBV4-3 and TRBJ1-1; D is unclear. The CDR3 spans 14 residues. V gave up 1 base and J gave up 4 bases, with 10 bases separating them. Germline values: CDR1 LGHNA, CDR2 YSLEER. The CDR3 coding sequence is TGCGCCAGCAGCCAAGCTACGGTTTTCACTGAAGCTTTCTTT. Protein product: CASSQATVFTEAFF.

Only a few counts were recorded for this clonotype. The V and J genes are TRBV13 and TRBJ2-1; D gene ambiguous. Germline V gives CDR1 PRHDT, CDR2 FYEKMQ (reference sequence). The CDR3 is made up of 13 amino acids. V dropped 5 bases and J dropped 8 bases, with 13 bases sitting between them. The CDR3 here is CASSPPRKDEQFF. In nucleotides, the CDR3 is TGTGCCAGCAGCCCACCGAGGAAGGATGAGCAGTTCTTC.

J is TRBJ2-4 and V is TRBV7-2, with 11 bases aligning to TRBD2. The germline V gene has CDR1 SGHTA and CDR2 FQGNSA. V shed 6 bases, J shed 0 bases, and the junction held 13 bases outside the gene matches. This CDR3 contains 19 residues. CDR3 sequence (DNA): TGTGCCAGCAGGTTAAGCCCGGGACTAGCGGATCTAGCCAAAAACATTCAGTACTTC. Protein sequence: CASRLSPGLADLAKNIQYF.

V and J are TRBV7-9 and TRBJ2-3; 7 nucleotides agree with TRBD1. Germline CDR1 reads SEHNR; CDR2 reads FQNEAQ (reference sequence). V gave up 0 bases and J gave up 3 bases; unmatched junction bases: 9. The CDR3 runs 17 residues. In DNA form, the CDR3 reads TGTGCCAGCAGCTTAGCCACTGGGACAGATCATACAGATACGCAGTATTTT. Residues: CASSLATGTDHTDTQYF.

This rearrangement joins TRBV20-1 to TRBJ1-2; 8 positions match TRBD1. CDR3 length: 13 residues. Germline assignment: CDR1 DFQATT and CDR2 SNEGSKA (reference sequence). V lost 5 bases to trimming and J lost 1 base; unmatched junction nucleotides: 3. The CDR3 DNA follows: TGCAGTGCTTATGACAGGGGTAACTATGGCTACACCTTC. Its protein is CSAYDRGNYGYTF.

There are a few counts of this clonotype. Germline is not matched at one junction end, which may reflect a read error. The V and J genes are TRBV7-2 and TRBJ2-7; 11 bases fit TRBD2. The germline V gene encodes CDR1 SGHTA and CDR2 FQGNSA. There are 16 residues in the CDR3. The CDR3, as DNA: TGTGCCAGCAGCCCTAGACTAGCGGGAACCCTGTACGGGCAGTACTTC. Its protein is CASSPRLAGTLYGQYF.

The chain couples TRBV15 to TRBJ2-2; 7 bases are a match to TRBD1. J was trimmed by 4 bases and V by 3 bases; bases with no gene match: 2. Per the germline V gene, CDR1 is LNHNV and CDR2 is YYDKDF (reference sequence). The CDR3 extends over 14 amino acids. CDR3 sequence: CATSRTGPTGELFF. The CDR3 region has the DNA TGTGCCACCAGCAGGACAGGGCCCACCGGGGAGCTGTTTTTT.

The table lists this clonotype with a few counts. V is TRBV28 and J is TRBJ2-5, with 9 bases identical to TRBD1. V trimming: 5 bases; J trimming: 2 bases; junction bases outside the gene matches: 9. The length of the CDR3 is 16 residues. CDR1 and CDR2 from the germline V gene are MDHEN and SYDVKM. CDR3 in amino acids: CASSPGTGYGQETQYF. In DNA form, the CDR3 reads TGTGCCAGCAGTCCCGGGACAGGGTATGGGCAAGAGACCCAGTACTTC.

This clonotype occurred a few times. The rearrangement uses TRBV6-6 and TRBJ2-5, with a possible D match to TRBD2 (5 bases). V was pared by 7 bases and J by 3 bases, with 21 bases between. CDR3 size: 16 residues. CDR1 and CDR2 (germline): MNHNY, SVGAGI (reference sequence). CDR3 bases: TGTGCCAGCAACGTTATGGTGGGAGAGAGGGAAGAGACCCAGTACTTC. It translates to CASNVMVGEREETQYF.

This clonotype has only a few counts. The chain joins TRBV4-1 to TRBJ2-1, with D perhaps TRBD2 (5 bases). Germline values: CDR1 MGHRA, CDR2 YSYEKL. This CDR3 has 15 amino acids. Trimming pared 6 bases from V and 3 bases from J, leaving 15 bases between. CDR3 loop: CASRHTSSVYNEQFF. The CDR3 bases are TGCGCCAGCAGACATACTAGTTCGGTCTACAATGAGCAGTTCTTC.

This chain connects TRBV10-3 to TRBJ1-5; D perhaps matches TRBD1 (5 bases). CDR3 size: 15 residues. Trimming left V 2 bases short and J 6 bases short, with 14 bases between. Per the germline V gene, CDR1 is ENHRY and CDR2 is SYGVKD. The CDR3 sequence: CAISETGDLSQPQHF. The CDR3 DNA follows: TGTGCCATCAGTGAGACGGGGGATCTTAGTCAGCCCCAGCATTTT.

The chain has TRBV11-1 and TRBJ2-1; TRBD1 agrees at 11 bases. The CDR3 consists of 15 residues. Germline V gene lookup returns CDR1 SGHAT and CDR2 FQDESV (reference sequence). Trimming at V came to 6 bases and at J to 8 bases, leaving 9 bases not matched to a gene. The CDR3 nucleotides read TGTGCCAGCAGTCCTTCGGGACAGGGGGGAGATGAGCAGTTCTTC. Its protein product is CASSPSGQGGDEQFF.

The rearrangement links TRBV10-3 to TRBJ2-1, with TRBD2 matching 9 bases. Per the germline V gene, CDR1 is ENHRY and CDR2 is SYGVKD. V trimming: 6 bases; J trimming: 7 bases; junction bases outside the gene matches: 7. CDR3 length: 14 amino acids. In DNA form, the CDR3 reads TGTGCCATCAGGGAAGCGGGGGGCCGGAATGAGCAGTTCTTC. Translation gives CAIREAGGRNEQFF.

This clonotype was seen a few times. The CDR3 is CASSQEVSLPGELFF. The DNA for the CDR3 is TGCGCCAGCAGCCAAGAAGTAAGCTTGCCCGGGGAGCTGTTTTTT. The chain recombines TRBV4-1 with TRBJ2-2; no clear D. Trimming removed 0 bases at V and 6 bases at J, with 11 bases between. The CDR3 sequence is 15 residues long. CDR1 and CDR2 from the germline V gene are MGHRA and YSYEKL.

Worth noting for this clonotype: One junction end does not reproduce the germline sequence, and a read error may be involved. The chain couples TRBV20-1 to TRBJ2-6, with 11 nucleotides matching TRBD1. This CDR3 region has 18 residues. Per the germline V gene, CDR1 is DFQATT and CDR2 is SNEGSKA (reference sequence). CDR3 DNA sequence: TGCAGTGCCAGAGATCGGTGGGGACAGGGGGCTGGGGCCAACGTCCTGACTTTC. Its translation: CSARDRWGQGAGANVLTF.

The V and J genes are TRBV4-3 and TRBJ2-7; D is perhaps TRBD1 (6 bases). V shed 0 bases and J shed 4 bases, with 10 bases lying between them. Germline assignment: CDR1 LGHNA and CDR2 YSLEER. The CDR3 has 14 residues. CDR3 in DNA: TGCGCCAGCAGCCAAGATAGGGACATATACGAGCAGTACTTC. Amino acid sequence: CASSQDRDIYEQYF.

This clonotype was observed a few times. V gene TRBV7-2 combines with J gene TRBJ2-5; the match to TRBD2 covers 7 bases. The germline V gene encodes CDR1 SGHTA and CDR2 FQGNSA. The CDR3 has 15 amino acids. The V and J ends lost 1 base and 5 bases, in that order; junction bases with no gene match: 7. The CDR3 spells CASSLVVRGGETQYF. In DNA, the CDR3 is TGTGCCAGCAGCTTAGTGGTGCGGGGAGGGGAGACCCAGTACTTC. Filled out from reference TRBV7-2 and TRBJ2-5, the complete variable domain reads GAGVSQSPSNKVTEKGKDVELRCDPISGHTALYWYRQSLGQGLEFLIYFQGNSAPDKSGLPSDRFSAERTGGSVSTLTIQRTQQEDSAVYLCASSLVVRGGETQYFGPGTRLLVL.

This clonotype was counted between two and nine times. This rearrangement joins TRBV7-6 to TRBJ2-3; TRBD2 might be the D (5 bases). Trimming removed 5 bases at V and 4 bases at J, with 7 bases between. Germline CDR1 and CDR2: SGHVS and FNYEAQ. This CDR3 contains 12 residues. This chain's CDR3 is CASSGRADTQYF. The CDR3 nucleotides read TGTGCCAGCAGCGGGAGAGCAGATACGCAGTATTTT.

The chain couples TRBV29-1 to TRBJ2-5, with 7 bases identical to TRBD2. The trim removed 8 bases at V and 3 bases at J, leaving 9 bases unmatched. Germline CDR1 reads SQVTM; CDR2 reads ANQGSEA. CDR3 length equals 13 residues. As DNA, the CDR3 is TGCAGCCCCCAAGCGGGGAATGAAGAGACCCAGTACTTC. It translates to CSPQAGNEETQYF.